This TCR beta chain is drawn from a study of T cell responses to AZD1222 COVID-19 vaccine. The overall study: Investigators merged groups given second doses at roughly 4 or roughly 12 weeks.

TCRdb's table, derived via immunoSEQ multiplex PCR, lists solely in-frame clones and lacks some. Here the sample spans 95,000 to 100,000 clones, 85% to 90% being singletons. As regards this clone: Its target is unknown.

Whole-study results and caveats: The CD4 TCRs associated with vaccination extended across spike and predominated at 160-218 and 743-854. Following two doses of AZD1222, Spike-specific TCR breadth and depth rose. As reported, nearly half of all spike-specific TCRs target variant regions that are unmutated.

The length of the CDR3 is 12 residues. The V end was cut by 5 bases, the J end by 11 bases, with 12 bases between. Looked up from germline, CDR1 is SGHVS and CDR2 is FQNEAQ. This specimen consisted of peripheral blood, obtained on day 0 of AZD1222 vaccination. This chain uses TRBV7-8 with TRBJ1-4, with D possibly being TRBD1 (5 bases). The receptor was isolated from an adult in good health. The chain's CDR3 is CASSPGPLKLFF. The CDR3 DNA is TGTGCCAGCAGCCCAGGGCCCTTGAAACTGTTTTTT.